Listed here are 31 T cell receptor beta chains from one sample, sequenced in a study of tumor and adjacent non-tumor tissue in lung cancer. The library came from three nested PCR rounds adapted from ARM-PCR protocols. TCRdb independently ran MiXCR on the multiplex PCR reads; one entry per CDR3 protein. The sample lists 75,000 to 95,000 distinct CDR3 sequences, around 80% seen once, with around a fifth in the top ten. RNA was extracted from bulk tissue without any cell sorting. The normal lung tissue was taken more than 3 cm from the tumor edge. The sample consisted of distant non-tumor lung tissue. These TCRs come from a woman aged 45-60 years with non-small cell lung cancer.

For this clonotype: At one of its ends the junction is not consistent with the germline gene, which may arise from a read error. This sequence joins TRBV20-1 and TRBJ2-6; D could derive from TRBD1 or TRBD2 (5 bases each). Per the germline V gene, CDR1 is DFQATT and CDR2 is SNEGSKA (reference sequence). CDR3 length equals 14 residues. In DNA form, the CDR3 reads TGCAGTGCTGGTACCCGGGATGGGGCCAAAGTCCTGACTTTC. This translates into CSAGTRDGAKVLTF.

Comment on this clonotype: At one boundary the junction diverges from the germline segment, which might be a read error. The V and J genes are TRBV5-1 and TRBJ1-5, with a weak D call TRBD1 (5 bases). CDR1 and CDR2 (germline): SGHRS, YFSETQ. This CDR3 has 14 amino acids. CDR3 protein: CASRGDGSNQPQDF. CDR3 sequence (DNA): TGCGCCAGCAGGGGGGATGGCAGCAATCAGCCCCAGGATTTT.

This clonotype was seen at least ten times. CDR3: CATSDFGGLATQYF. CDR3 nucleotide sequence: TGTGCCACCAGTGATTTTGGGGGATTGGCAACCCAGTACTTC. This sequence joins TRBV24-1 and TRBJ2-5, with D perhaps matching TRBD1 or TRBD2 (5 bases each). Germline V lookup: CDR1 KGHDR, CDR2 SFDVKD. Trimming cost V 1 base and J 8 bases, with 13 bases left between them. The CDR3 covers 14 residues.

The chain employs TRBV6-2 or TRBV6-3 and TRBJ1-5; D is undetermined. From germline, CDR1 is MNHEY and CDR2 SVGEGT. V was trimmed by 8 bases and J by 6 bases, leaving 17 bases between them. This CDR3 has 14 amino acids. This chain's CDR3 is CASCFSNTPQPQHF. DNA for the CDR3: TGTGCCAGCTGTTTTTCAAATACCCCTCAGCCCCAGCATTTT.

V is TRBV9 and J is TRBJ1-2; no clear D. Trimming removed 6 bases at V and 9 bases at J, with 21 bases between. The CDR3 runs 14 residues. Germline V gives CDR1 SGDLS, CDR2 YYNGEE. CDR3 in amino acids: CASIAEGNPLSYTF. The CDR3 DNA sequence: TGTGCCAGCATCGCTGAGGGCAACCCACTGAGCTACACCTTC.

The chain links TRBV28 to TRBJ2-7; D perhaps matches TRBD1 (5 bases). The CDR3 is 12 residues long. Germline V CDR1 and CDR2: MDHEN, SYDVKM. The CDR3 protein is CTSSSDRDEQYF. The CDR3 DNA follows: TGTACAAGCAGTTCAGACAGAGACGAGCAGTACTTC. The full variable domain, rest sourced from reference TRBV28 and TRBJ2-7, is DVKVTQSSRYLVKRTGEKVFLECVQDMDHENMFWYRQDPGLGLRLIYFSYDVKMKEKGDIPEGYSVSREKKERFSLILESASTNQTSMYLCTSSSDRDEQYFGPGTRLTVT.

For this clonotype: Germline and junction disagree at one end, which may indicate a read error. This chain uses TRBV5-1 with TRBJ2-7; 8 bases are a match to TRBD2. The germline V gene has CDR1 SGHRS and CDR2 YFSETQ. The CDR3 is made up of 14 amino acids. The chain's CDR3 is CASSYRGGSYEQCF. The CDR3 nucleotides are TGCGCCAGCAGCTACCGCGGGGGGTCCTACGAGCAGTGCTTC.

A note on this clonotype: A single base separates this from a much larger clone, so it may be a read error. This sequence joins TRBV7-2 and TRBJ2-3, with 7 bases fitting TRBD2. The trim removed 0 bases at V and 4 bases at J, leaving 7 bases unmatched. The CDR3 loop spans 16 amino acids. Germline V gene data show CDR1 as SGHTA and CDR2 as FQGNSA. CDR3 sequence reads: CASSLAGGRTADTQYF. CDR3 sequence (DNA): TGTGCCAGCAGCTTAGCAGGCGGGAGAACGGCAGATACGCAGTATTTT. Full variable domain (missing parts from reference TRBV7-2 and TRBJ2-3): GAGVSQSPSNKVTEKGKDVELRCDPISGHTALYWYRQSLGQGLEFLIYFQGNSAPDKSGLPSDRFSAERTGGSVSTLTIQRTQQEDSAVYLCASSLAGGRTADTQYFGPGTRLTVL.

Concerning this clonotype: At one end, the junction sequence differs from germline, possibly due to a read error. V usage is TRBV30 and J usage is TRBJ2-2; D may be TRBD2 (6 bases). The CDR3 totals 13 residues. Germline V gene sequence: CDR1 GTSNPN, CDR2 SVGIG (reference sequence). DNA of the CDR3: TGTGCCTGGGCACGGGGGAACATCGGGGAGCTGTTTTTT. This sequence encodes CAWARGNIGELFF.

This clonotype has at least ten counts. The chain is built from TRBV20-1 and TRBJ2-1, with 15 nucleotides matching TRBD2. The CDR3 has 16 residues. Germline V lookup: CDR1 DFQATT, CDR2 SNEGSKA (reference sequence). With 6 bases clipped from V and 8 bases from J, the junction kept 11 bases outside the gene matches. The CDR3 DNA reads as TGCAGTGCCATAGACCCGGGACTAGCGGGAGGCTATGAGCAGTTCTTC. Its translation is CSAIDPGLAGGYEQFF.

A word on this clonotype: At one boundary the junction diverges from the germline segment, which might be a read error. The CDR3 nucleotides read TGCAGCATTGAGAGGGTTAGGACAGGTGAGCAGTTCTTC. The encoded protein is CSIERVRTGEQFF. The chain links TRBV29-1 to TRBJ2-1, with 7 bases aligning to TRBD1. Germline V gene data show CDR1 as SQVTM and CDR2 as ANQGSEA. The CDR3 has 13 residues.

A remark on this clonotype: The germline gene is not matched at one end of the junction; a read error may be the cause. V and J are TRBV10-2 and TRBJ2-3, with D possibly being TRBD2 (5 bases). Germline V gene lookup returns CDR1 WSHSY and CDR2 SAAADI. The CDR3 has 19 residues. The CDR3 protein is CASSGEGSVTPGPEDTQYF. The CDR3 DNA is TGCGCAAGCAGTGGTGAGGGTAGCGTAACCCCTGGCCCTGAAGATACGCAGTATTTT.

By frequency in the sample, this clonotype is medium-sized. The rearrangement links TRBV29-1 to TRBJ2-7, with D possibly being TRBD1 (6 bases). Germline assignment: CDR1 SQVTM and CDR2 ANQGSEA. The CDR3 contains 11 residues. V was pared by 6 bases and J by 9 bases, with 15 bases between. CDR3: CSVAERGRQYF. DNA for the CDR3: TGCAGCGTCGCCGAAAGGGGGAGGCAGTACTTC.

As for this clonotype: Likely a read error: the CDR3 ends without its conserved phenylalanine or tryptophan. The rearrangement links TRBV4-2 to TRBJ1-5, with D unresolved. V was cut by 0 bases and J by 4 bases, with 10 bases left in between. Per the germline V gene, CDR1 is LGHNA and CDR2 is YNFKEQ. CDR3 length equals 15 residues. The CDR3: CASSQDLTRNQPQHS. The CDR3 DNA sequence: TGTGCCAGCAGCCAAGACCTTACTAGGAATCAGCCCCAGCATTCT.

A word on this clonotype: At one of its ends the junction is not consistent with the germline gene, which may arise from a read error. CDR3 region: CASSYSTWDSPRTSDTQYF. As DNA, the CDR3 is TGTGCTAGCAGTTACTCCACCTGGGACTCCCCCCGAACCTCAGATACGCAGTATTTT. This chain links TRBV6-5 with TRBJ2-3; maybe TRBD2 (6 bases). Germline CDR1 and CDR2: MNHEY and SVGAGI. This CDR3 is 19 amino acids long.

Only one count was recorded for this clonotype. The junction differs from germline at one of its ends, possibly a read error. The CDR3 protein is CVSSATDRGYEHYF. In DNA form, the CDR3 reads TGTGTCAGCAGTGCCACGGACAGGGGCTACGAGCACTACTTC. The rearrangement uses TRBV6-1 and TRBJ2-7; 9 bases align to TRBD1. The germline CDR1 and CDR2 sequences are MNHNS and SASEGT. The CDR3 sequence is 14 residues long.

As for this clonotype: This clone may be a read error of a much larger clone one base away. The V call is TRBV28, the J call TRBJ2-5, with TRBD2 identical over 7 bases. Germline V gene sequence: CDR1 MDHEN, CDR2 SYDVKM. This CDR3 comprises 17 residues. Trimming cost V 2 bases and J 7 bases; bases outside gene matches: 16. The CDR3 is CASSLTPYPGEGGTQYF. CDR3 in DNA: TGTGCCAGCAGTTTAACACCCTATCCGGGGGAGGGAGGGACCCAGTACTTC. Variable domain in full (rest from reference TRBV28 and TRBJ2-5): DVKVTQSSRYLVKRTGEKVFLECVQDMDHENMFWYRQDPGLGLRLIYFSYDVKMKEKGDIPEGYSVSREKKERFSLILESASTNQTSMYLCASSLTPYPGEGGTQYFGPGTRLLVL.

This clonotype was seen many times. V usage is TRBV29-1 and J usage is TRBJ2-1; no clear D. Per germline, CDR1 SQVTM and CDR2 ANQGSEA. V was clipped by 2 bases and J by 8 bases, with 1 base between them. CDR3 size: 9 residues. The CDR3 sequence: CSVEYEQFF. The CDR3 DNA follows: TGCAGCGTTGAATATGAGCAGTTCTTC.

For this clonotype: A read error may produce the germline difference seen at one junction end. V and J are TRBV6-2 or TRBV6-3 and TRBJ2-1; no clear D. The CDR3 has 13 amino acids. Looked up from germline, CDR1 is MNHEY and CDR2 is SVGEGT. CDR3 sequence reads: CTSSSVSYNEQFF. Written as DNA, the CDR3 is TGTACCAGCAGTTCAGTCTCTTACAATGAGCAGTTCTTC.

On this clonotype itself: A much larger clone lies one base from this, so it may be a read error. The chain links TRBV5-1 to TRBJ2-2, with no clear D. The CDR3 is 15 residues long. Germline assignment: CDR1 SGHRS and CDR2 YFSETQ. V lost 3 bases and J 2 bases, leaving 11 bases between the germline ends. The CDR3 nucleotides are TGCGCCAGCAGCTCGTCACATGATAACACCGGGGAGCTGTTTTTT. It is translated as CASSSSHDNTGELFF.

On this clonotype: One base away lies a much larger clone, so this may be a sequencing read error. The CDR3 region is CSARSLTGYNEQFF. CDR3 coding DNA: TGCAGTGCTAGATCGCTAACGGGCTACAATGAGCAGTTCTTC. This sequence joins TRBV20-1 and TRBJ2-1; D is uncertain. Germline CDR1 and CDR2: DFQATT and SNEGSKA (reference sequence). Trimming took 2 bases from V and 3 from J, leaving 11 bases between them. The CDR3 is 14 amino acids.

In the case of this clonotype: At one end the junction does not follow the germline gene, possibly because of a read error. CDR3 loop: CAGSQVGRTGSYEQCF. CDR3 sequence (DNA): TGCGCCGGCAGCCAAGTTGGGAGGACAGGATCCTACGAGCAGTGCTTC. This rearrangement joins TRBV4-1 to TRBJ2-7; D is possibly TRBD1 (7 bases). CDR1 is MGHRA, CDR2 YSYEKL, per germline. The CDR3 is 16 residues long.

About this clonotype: One junction end does not reproduce the germline sequence, and a read error may be involved. The chain uses TRBV11-3 and TRBJ2-6; the D is unclear. The CDR3 loop spans 14 amino acids. The germline gives CDR1 SGHNT, CDR2 YENEEA. This chain's CDR3 is CAPMRCSGTNVLTF. The CDR3 bases are TGTGCCCCTATGAGATGCTCTGGGACCAACGTCCTGACTTTC. Supplemented by reference TRBV11-3 and TRBJ2-6, the full variable domain reads EAGVVQSPRYKIIEKKQPVAFWCNPISGHNTLYWYLQNLGQGPELLIRYENEEAVDDSQLPKDRFSAERLKGVDSTLKIQPAELGDSAVYLCAPMRCSGTNVLTFGAGSRLTVL.

Comment on this clonotype: One base away lies a much larger clone, so this may be a sequencing read error. This chain connects TRBV24-1 to TRBJ2-1; 7 bases are a match to TRBD1. The CDR3 length is 15 residues. From germline, CDR1 is KGHDR and CDR2 SFDVKD. The CDR3 protein is CVTSGSDGTVNEQFF. DNA for the CDR3: TGTGTCACCAGTGGATCAGACGGGACAGTCAATGAGCAGTTCTTC.

This clonotype was recorded at least ten times. This rearrangement joins TRBV20-1 to TRBJ1-1; the match to TRBD1 covers 8 bases. The germline V gene encodes CDR1 DFQATT and CDR2 SNEGSKA (reference sequence). V lost 6 bases, J lost 5 bases, and 8 bases stayed unmatched. There are 13 residues in the CDR3. CDR3 residues: CSADRTGRTEAFF. The CDR3 nucleotides are TGCAGTGCCGACAGGACAGGGAGGACTGAAGCTTTCTTT.

Regarding this clonotype: Its ends do not fully match the called genes, so a read error is possible. This chain uses TRBV29-1 with TRBJ2-5; 9 positions agree with TRBD2. Germline V gene data show CDR1 as SQVTM and CDR2 as ANQGSEA. The CDR3 loop spans 14 amino acids. The CDR3 DNA follows: TGCAGCGCCGGTGGGCTAGCGGGACAAGAGGCCCAGTACTTC. This translates into CSAGGLAGQEAQYF.

For this clonotype: One end of the junction is discordant with germline, which a read error may explain. The V gene is TRBV12-3 or TRBV12-4, the J gene TRBJ1-2; D remains ambiguous. The CDR3 covers 13 residues. This chain's CDR3 is CASGLRTDNGYTF. CDR3 nucleotide sequence: TGTGCCAGCGGTTTGCGGACCGACAATGGCTACACCTTC.

In its sample, this clonotype was seen a few times. The rearrangement links TRBV5-4 to TRBJ1-4; possible D gene TRBD1, 6 bases. Per the germline V gene, CDR1 is SGHNT and CDR2 is YYREEE (reference sequence). The CDR3 length is 15 residues. Here the CDR3 reads CAGSMWAGGSEKLFF. CDR3 sequence (DNA): TGTGCTGGCAGCATGTGGGCGGGGGGCAGCGAAAAACTGTTTTTT.

This rearrangement joins TRBV13 to TRBJ1-1; no clear D. The CDR3 consists of 14 residues. From germline, CDR1 is PRHDT and CDR2 FYEKMQ (reference sequence). Between the trimmed V and J ends, which lost 5 bases and 0 bases, there was a span of 10 bases. For the CDR3, the DNA is TGTGCCAGCAGCGTCCAGTGGATGAACACTGAAGCTTTCTTT. Translation: CASSVQWMNTEAFF.

Of note for this clonotype: A read error may explain this, as a much larger clone is one base away. As the CDR3 is not closed by the conserved phenylalanine or tryptophan, this likely results from a read error. This chain links TRBV28 with TRBJ1-1; D is ambiguous. Germline values: CDR1 MDHEN, CDR2 SYDVKM. The CDR3 has 11 residues. Between the trimmed V and J ends, which lost 8 bases and 4 bases, there was a span of 8 bases. The CDR3: CASQRATEAFY. In nucleotides, the CDR3 is TGTGCCAGCCAGAGGGCCACTGAAGCTTTCTAT.

With respect to this clonotype: Without the conserved terminal phenylalanine or tryptophan, this CDR3 likely stems from a read error. This rearrangement joins TRBV4-1 to TRBJ2-3; D might be TRBD1 (6 bases). The CDR3 sequence is 14 residues long. Germline loops: CDR1 MGHRA, CDR2 YSYEKL. The CDR3 here is CASSYGTSTDMQYS. The CDR3 nucleotides read TGCGCCAGCAGCTACGGGACAAGCACAGATATGCAGTATTCT.